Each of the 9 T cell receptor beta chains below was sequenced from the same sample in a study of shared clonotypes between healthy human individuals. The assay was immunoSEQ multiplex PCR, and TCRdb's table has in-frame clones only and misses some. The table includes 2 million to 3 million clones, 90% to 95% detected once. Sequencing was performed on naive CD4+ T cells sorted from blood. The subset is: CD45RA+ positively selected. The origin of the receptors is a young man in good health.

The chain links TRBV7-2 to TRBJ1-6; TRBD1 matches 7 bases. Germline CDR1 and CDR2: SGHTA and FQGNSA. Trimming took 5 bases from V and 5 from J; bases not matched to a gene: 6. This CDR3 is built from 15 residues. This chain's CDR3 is CASSIWTGNNSPLHF. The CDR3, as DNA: TGTGCCAGCAGCATATGGACAGGAAATAATTCACCCCTCCACTTT.

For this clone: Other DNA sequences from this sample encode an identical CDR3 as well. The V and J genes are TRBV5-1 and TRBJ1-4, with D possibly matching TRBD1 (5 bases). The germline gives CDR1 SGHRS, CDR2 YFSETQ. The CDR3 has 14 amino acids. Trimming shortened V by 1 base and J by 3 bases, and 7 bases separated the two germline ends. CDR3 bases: TGCGCCAGCAGCTTGCAGGGATCTAATGAAAAACTGTTTTTT. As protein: CASSLQGSNEKLFF. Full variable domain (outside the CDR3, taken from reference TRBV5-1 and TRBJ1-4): KAGVTQTPRYLIKTRGQQVTLSCSPISGHRSVSWYQQTPGQGLQFLFEYFSETQRNKGNFPGRFSGRQFSNSRSEMNVSTLELGDSALYLCASSLQGSNEKLFFGSGTQLSVL.

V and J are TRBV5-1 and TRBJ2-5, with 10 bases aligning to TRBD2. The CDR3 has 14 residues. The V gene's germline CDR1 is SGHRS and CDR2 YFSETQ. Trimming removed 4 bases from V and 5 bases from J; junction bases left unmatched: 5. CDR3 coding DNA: TGCGCCAGCAGCATGACTAGCGGGCGGGAGACCCAGTACTTC. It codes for CASSMTSGRETQYF. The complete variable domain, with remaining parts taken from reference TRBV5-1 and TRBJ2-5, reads KAGVTQTPRYLIKTRGQQVTLSCSPISGHRSVSWYQQTPGQGLQFLFEYFSETQRNKGNFPGRFSGRQFSNSRSEMNVSTLELGDSALYLCASSMTSGRETQYFGPGTRLLVL.

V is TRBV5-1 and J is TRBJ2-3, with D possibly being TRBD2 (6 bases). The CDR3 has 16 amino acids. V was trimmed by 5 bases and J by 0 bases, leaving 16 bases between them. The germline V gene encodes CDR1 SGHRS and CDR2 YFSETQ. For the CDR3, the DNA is TGCGCCAGCAGTCAAGAGGTGGGACTCAGCACAGATACGCAGTATTTT. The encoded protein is CASSQEVGLSTDTQYF.

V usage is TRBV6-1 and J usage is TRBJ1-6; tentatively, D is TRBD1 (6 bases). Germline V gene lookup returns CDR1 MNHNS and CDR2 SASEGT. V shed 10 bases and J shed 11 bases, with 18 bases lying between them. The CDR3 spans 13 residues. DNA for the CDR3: TGTGCCACTAATCAGGGGCTTGTGACACCCCTCCACTTT. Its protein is CATNQGLVTPLHF.

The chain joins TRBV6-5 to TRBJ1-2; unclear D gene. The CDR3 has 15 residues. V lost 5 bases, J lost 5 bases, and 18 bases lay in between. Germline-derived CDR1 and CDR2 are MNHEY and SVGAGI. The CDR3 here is CASSTHKGYTYGYTF. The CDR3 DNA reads TGTGCCAGCAGTACACACAAGGGATACACTTATGGCTACACCTTC.

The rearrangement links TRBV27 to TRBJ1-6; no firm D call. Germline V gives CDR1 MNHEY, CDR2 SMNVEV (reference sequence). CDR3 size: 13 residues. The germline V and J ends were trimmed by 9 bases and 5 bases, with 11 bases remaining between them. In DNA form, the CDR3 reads TGTGCCAGTGGGCGGGGAGATAATTCACCCCTCCACTTT. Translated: CASGRGDNSPLHF.

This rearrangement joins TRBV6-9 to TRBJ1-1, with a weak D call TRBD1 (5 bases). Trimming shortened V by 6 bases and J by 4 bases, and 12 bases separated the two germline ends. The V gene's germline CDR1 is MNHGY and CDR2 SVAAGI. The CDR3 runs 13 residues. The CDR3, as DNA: TGTGCCAGCAGCGACACGGGGGGCACTGAAGCTTTCTTT. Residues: CASSDTGGTEAFF.

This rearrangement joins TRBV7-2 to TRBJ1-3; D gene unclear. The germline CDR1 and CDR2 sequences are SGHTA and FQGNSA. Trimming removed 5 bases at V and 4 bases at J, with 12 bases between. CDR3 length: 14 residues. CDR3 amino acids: CASSADGSGNTIYF. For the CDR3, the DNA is TGTGCCAGCAGCGCGGACGGGTCCGGAAACACCATATATTTT.